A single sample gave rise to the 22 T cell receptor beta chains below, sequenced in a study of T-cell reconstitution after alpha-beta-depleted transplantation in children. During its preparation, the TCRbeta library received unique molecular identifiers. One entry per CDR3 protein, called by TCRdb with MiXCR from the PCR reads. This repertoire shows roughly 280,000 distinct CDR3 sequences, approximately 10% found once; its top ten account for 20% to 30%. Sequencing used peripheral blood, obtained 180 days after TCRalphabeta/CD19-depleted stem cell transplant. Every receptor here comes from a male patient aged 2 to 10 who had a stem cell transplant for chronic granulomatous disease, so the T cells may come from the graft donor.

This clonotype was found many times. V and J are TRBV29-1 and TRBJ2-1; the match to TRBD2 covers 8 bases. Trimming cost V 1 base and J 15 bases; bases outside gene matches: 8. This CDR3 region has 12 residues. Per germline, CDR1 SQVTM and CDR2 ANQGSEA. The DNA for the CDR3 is TGCAGCGTTGAAGGGCTAGCGGGCCGAGGGTTCTTC. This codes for CSVEGLAGRGFF.

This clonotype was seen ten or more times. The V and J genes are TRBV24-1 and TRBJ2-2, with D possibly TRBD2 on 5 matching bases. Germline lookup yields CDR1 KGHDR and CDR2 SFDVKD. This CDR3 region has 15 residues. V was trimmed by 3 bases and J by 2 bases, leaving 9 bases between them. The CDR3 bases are TGTGCCACCAGTGATCTAGCACTTAACACCGGGGAGCTGTTTTTT. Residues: CATSDLALNTGELFF.

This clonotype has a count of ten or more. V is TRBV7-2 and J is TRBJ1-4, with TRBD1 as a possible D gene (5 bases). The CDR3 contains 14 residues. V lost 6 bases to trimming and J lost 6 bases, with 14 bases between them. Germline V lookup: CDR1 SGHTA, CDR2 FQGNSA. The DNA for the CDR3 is TGTGCCAGCAGACCTTACACAGGAGATGAAAAACTGTTTTTT. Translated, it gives CASRPYTGDEKLFF.

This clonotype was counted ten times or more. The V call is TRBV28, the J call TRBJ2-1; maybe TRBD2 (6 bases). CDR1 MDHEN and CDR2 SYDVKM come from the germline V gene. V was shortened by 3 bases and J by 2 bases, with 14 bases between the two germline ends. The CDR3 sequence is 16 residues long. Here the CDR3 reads CASSFLALFTYNEQFF. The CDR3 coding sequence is TGTGCCAGCAGTTTTCTAGCGCTCTTTACCTACAATGAGCAGTTCTTC.

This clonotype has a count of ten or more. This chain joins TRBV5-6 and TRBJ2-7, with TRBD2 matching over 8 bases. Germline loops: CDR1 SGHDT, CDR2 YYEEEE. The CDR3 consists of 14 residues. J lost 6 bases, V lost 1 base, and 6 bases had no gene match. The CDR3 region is CASSLSAGVSEQYF. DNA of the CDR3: TGTGCCAGCAGCTTGTCAGCGGGAGTATCCGAGCAGTACTTC.

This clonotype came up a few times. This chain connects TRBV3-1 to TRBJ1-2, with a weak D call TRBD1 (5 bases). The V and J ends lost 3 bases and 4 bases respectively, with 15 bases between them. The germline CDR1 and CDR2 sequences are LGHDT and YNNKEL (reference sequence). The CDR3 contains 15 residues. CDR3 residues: CASSHPGPALYGYTF. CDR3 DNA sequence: TGTGCCAGCAGCCACCCGGGACCGGCGCTCTATGGCTACACCTTC.

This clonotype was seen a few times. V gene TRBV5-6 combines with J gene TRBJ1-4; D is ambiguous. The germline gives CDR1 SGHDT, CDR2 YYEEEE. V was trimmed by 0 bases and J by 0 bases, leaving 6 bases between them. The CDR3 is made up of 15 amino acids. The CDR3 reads CASSLGWATNEKLFF. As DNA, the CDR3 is TGTGCCAGCAGCTTGGGCTGGGCAACTAATGAAAAACTGTTTTTT.

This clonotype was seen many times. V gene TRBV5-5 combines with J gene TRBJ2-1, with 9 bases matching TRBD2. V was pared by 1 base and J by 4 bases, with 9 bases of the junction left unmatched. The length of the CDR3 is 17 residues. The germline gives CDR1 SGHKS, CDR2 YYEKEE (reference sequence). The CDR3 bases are TGTGCCAGCAGCTTGATAGCGGGAGTTAGTTTGTACAATGAGCAGTTCTTC. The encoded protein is CASSLIAGVSLYNEQFF. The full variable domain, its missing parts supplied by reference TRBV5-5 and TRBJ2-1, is DAGVTQSPTHLIKTRGQQVTLRCSPISGHKSVSWYQQVLGQGPQFIFQYYEKEERGRGNFPDRFSARQFPNYSSELNVNALLLGDSALYLCASSLIAGVSLYNEQFFGPGTRLTVL.

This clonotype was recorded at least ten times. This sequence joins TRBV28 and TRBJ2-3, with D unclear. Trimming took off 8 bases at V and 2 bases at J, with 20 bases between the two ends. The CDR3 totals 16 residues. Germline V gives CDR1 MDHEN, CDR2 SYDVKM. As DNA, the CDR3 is TGTGCCAGCCCCCCCGGGCTCATTAGCTCCACAGATACGCAGTATTTT. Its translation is CASPPGLISSTDTQYF. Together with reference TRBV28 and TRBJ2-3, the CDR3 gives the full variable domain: DVKVTQSSRYLVKRTGEKVFLECVQDMDHENMFWYRQDPGLGLRLIYFSYDVKMKEKGDIPEGYSVSREKKERFSLILESASTNQTSMYLCASPPGLISSTDTQYFGPGTRLTVL.

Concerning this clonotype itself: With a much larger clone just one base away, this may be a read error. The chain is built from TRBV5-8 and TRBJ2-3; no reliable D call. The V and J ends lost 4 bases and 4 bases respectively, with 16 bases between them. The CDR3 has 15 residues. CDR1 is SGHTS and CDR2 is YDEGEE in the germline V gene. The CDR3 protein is CASSIRGSGPDTQYF. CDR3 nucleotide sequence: TGTGCCAGCAGCATACGAGGCTCCGGCCCAGATACGCAGTATTTT.

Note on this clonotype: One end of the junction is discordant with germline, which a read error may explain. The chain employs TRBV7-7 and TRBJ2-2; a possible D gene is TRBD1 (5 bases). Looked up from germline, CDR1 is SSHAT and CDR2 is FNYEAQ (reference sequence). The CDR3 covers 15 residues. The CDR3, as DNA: TGTGCTAGCAGCCTGAAGGGGCGAAGCACCGGGGAGCTGTTTTTT. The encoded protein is CASSLKGRSTGELFF.

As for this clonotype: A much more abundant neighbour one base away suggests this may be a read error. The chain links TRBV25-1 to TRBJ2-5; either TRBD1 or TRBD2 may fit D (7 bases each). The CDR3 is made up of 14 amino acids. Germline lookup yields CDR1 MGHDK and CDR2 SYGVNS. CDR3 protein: CASSDPRGRENQYF. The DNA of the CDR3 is TGTGCCAGCAGTGATCCAAGGGGGCGGGAGAACCAGTACTTC.

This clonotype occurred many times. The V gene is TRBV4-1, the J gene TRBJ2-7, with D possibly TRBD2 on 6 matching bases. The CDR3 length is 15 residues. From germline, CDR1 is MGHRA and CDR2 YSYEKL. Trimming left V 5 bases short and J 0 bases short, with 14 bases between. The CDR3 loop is CASSWRGSSSYEQYF. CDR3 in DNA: TGCGCCAGCAGCTGGCGGGGATCGAGCTCCTACGAGCAGTACTTC.

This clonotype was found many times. CDR3 sequence reads: CASSPTGTSGNNEQFF. CDR3 in DNA: TGTGCCAGCAGTCCCACCGGGACTAGCGGAAACAATGAGCAGTTCTTC. The chain uses TRBV12-3 or TRBV12-4 and TRBJ2-1; 11 nucleotides line up with TRBD2. V lost 5 bases to trimming and J lost 5 bases; unmatched junction nucleotides: 8. The CDR3 runs 16 residues.

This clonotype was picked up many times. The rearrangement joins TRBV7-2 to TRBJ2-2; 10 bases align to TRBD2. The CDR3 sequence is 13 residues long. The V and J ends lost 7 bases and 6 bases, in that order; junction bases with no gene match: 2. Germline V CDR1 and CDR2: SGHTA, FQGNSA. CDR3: CASKLAGPGELFF. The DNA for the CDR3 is TGTGCCAGCAAACTAGCGGGGCCCGGGGAGCTGTTTTTT.

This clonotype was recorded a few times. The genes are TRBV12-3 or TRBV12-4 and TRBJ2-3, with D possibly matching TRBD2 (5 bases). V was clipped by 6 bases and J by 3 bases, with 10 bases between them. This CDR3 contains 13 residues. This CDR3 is CASRPRGTDTQYF. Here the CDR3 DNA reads TGTGCCAGCAGACCTCGAGGGACAGATACGCAGTATTTT.

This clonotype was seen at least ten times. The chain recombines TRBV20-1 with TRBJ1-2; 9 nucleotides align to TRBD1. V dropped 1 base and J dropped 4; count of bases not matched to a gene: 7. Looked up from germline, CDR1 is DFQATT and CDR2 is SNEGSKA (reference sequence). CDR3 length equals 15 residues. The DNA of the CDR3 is TGCAGTGCTAGAGCCCCCGGGACAGGGTCCTATGGCTACACCTTC. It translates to CSARAPGTGSYGYTF.

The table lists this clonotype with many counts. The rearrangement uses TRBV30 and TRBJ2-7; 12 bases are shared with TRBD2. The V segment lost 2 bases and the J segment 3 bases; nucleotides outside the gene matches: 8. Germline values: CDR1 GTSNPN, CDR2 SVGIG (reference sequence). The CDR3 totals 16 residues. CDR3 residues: CAWSSQLAGGLYEQYF. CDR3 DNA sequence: TGTGCCTGGAGTTCCCAACTAGCGGGAGGACTCTACGAGCAGTACTTC.

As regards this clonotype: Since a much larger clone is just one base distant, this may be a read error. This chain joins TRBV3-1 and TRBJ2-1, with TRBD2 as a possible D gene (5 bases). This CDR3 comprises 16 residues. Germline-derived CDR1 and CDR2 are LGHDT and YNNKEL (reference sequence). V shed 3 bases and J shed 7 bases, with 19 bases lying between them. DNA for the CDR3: TGTGCCAGCAGCCAGGTGCCCGGGATCTCGGATAATGAGCAGTTCTTC. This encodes CASSQVPGISDNEQFF.

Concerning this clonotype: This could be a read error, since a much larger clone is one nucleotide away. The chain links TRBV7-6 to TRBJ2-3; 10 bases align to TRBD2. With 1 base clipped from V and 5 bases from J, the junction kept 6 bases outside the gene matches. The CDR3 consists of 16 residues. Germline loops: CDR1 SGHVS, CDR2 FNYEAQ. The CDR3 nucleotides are TGTGCCAGCAGCTTAGTAAGCGGGGGGGTTCAAGATACGCAGTATTTT. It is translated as CASSLVSGGVQDTQYF.

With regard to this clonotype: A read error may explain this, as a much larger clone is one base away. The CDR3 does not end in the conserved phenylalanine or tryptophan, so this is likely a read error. The CDR3, as DNA: TGCGCCAGCAGCTTGGATCGGACAGGGGTTAACGAGCAGTACATC. Translated: CASSLDRTGVNEQYI. The chain has TRBV5-1 and TRBJ2-7; TRBD1 matches at 9 bases. Germline CDR1 reads SGHRS; CDR2 reads YFSETQ. Trimming took 0 bases from V and 5 from J; bases not matched to a gene: 6. CDR3 length equals 15 residues.

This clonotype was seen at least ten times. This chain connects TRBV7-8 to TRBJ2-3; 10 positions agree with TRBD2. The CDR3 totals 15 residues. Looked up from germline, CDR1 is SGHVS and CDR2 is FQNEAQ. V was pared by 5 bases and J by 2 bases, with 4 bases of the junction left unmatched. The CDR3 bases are TGTGCCAGCAGCCGAGGACTAGCGGTCACAGATACGCAGTATTTT. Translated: CASSRGLAVTDTQYF.